The entry that follows covers one T cell receptor beta chain sequence. This clone was found once. Its antigen is currently not known. Base qualities are not provided; no much larger clone lies one nucleotide away. The method was the immunoSEQ multiplex PCR assay. TCRdb re-hosts the immuneACCESS table, in-frame sequences only. Its copies lack some clones; in the studies checked, an unresolved V gene accounts for under half of them, and the cause for the rest is not known. The sample table contains over 100,000 clones; only one count was recorded for 75% to 95% of them. The ten largest account for 4.4% of the sample. This entry is derived from a study of control samples from healthy donors and cancer patients (TCRdb year 2020). The sample was blood. The TCR sequence derives from a human donor in good health. The donor label of this sample is uncertain.

The sequence in DNA is TGTGCCAGCAGCAAATTAGGTGAGCAGTTCTTC. Its amino acids are CASSKLGEQFF. The chain links TRBV21-1 with TRBJ2-1. TRBV21-1 is a listed pseudogene. The CDR3 covers 11 residues, taking in both the cysteine and the phenylalanine. Only the CDR3 DNA is retained, 33 bases long and in frame from the first base.